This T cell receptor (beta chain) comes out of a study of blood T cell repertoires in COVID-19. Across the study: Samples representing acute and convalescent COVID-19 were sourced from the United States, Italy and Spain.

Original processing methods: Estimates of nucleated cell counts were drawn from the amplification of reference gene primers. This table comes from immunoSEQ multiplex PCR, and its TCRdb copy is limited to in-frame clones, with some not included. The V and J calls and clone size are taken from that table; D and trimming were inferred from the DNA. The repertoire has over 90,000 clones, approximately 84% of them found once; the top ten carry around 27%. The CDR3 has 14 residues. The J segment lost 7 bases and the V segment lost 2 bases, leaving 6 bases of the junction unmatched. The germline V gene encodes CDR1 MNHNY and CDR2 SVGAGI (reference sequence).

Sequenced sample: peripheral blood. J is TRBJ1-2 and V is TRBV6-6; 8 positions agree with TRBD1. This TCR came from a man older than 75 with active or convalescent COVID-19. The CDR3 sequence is CASSYPDRERGYTF. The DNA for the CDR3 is TGTGCCAGCAGTTACCCGGACAGGGAACGTGGCTACACCTTC.